The clone carrying this TCR beta chain was seen ten or more times. Documented time point: newly diagnosed GD, antithyroid drugs for less than 3 months. PBMC-extracted RNA yielded the TCR library. This record belongs to a study of regulatory T cells in long-lasting Graves disease. Germline V gene data show CDR1 as SGDLS and CDR2 as YYNGEE. V lost 0 bases and J lost 10, with 23 bases in between. The CDR3 runs to 17 residues. HTBI primers from iRepertoire and Arm-PCR of CDR3 regions yielded the TCR beta libraries. Via MiXCR, TCRdb re-called the multiplex PCR reads, giving one row per CDR3 protein. The sample yields some 350,000 distinct CDR3 sequences, 15% to 20% seen once. The data also belong to a second study, concerning T cells in Graves' hyperthyroidism and ophthalmopathy. That study reports: Aged 18 to 65, the patients had hyperthyroidism that was newly diagnosed and had lasted under 2 months.

The sample consisted of peripheral blood mononuclear cells (PBMCs), taken at new diagnosis, from a patient treated with antithyroid drugs. The clonotype originates from a woman aged 18-29 years with Graves disease. The chain is built from TRBV9 and TRBJ2-1; D is possibly TRBD2 (6 bases). CDR3 sequence: CASSVEANLAPSWEQFF. The CDR3 DNA is TGTGCCAGCAGCGTAGAGGCGAATCTAGCGCCCTCATGGGAGCAGTTCTTC.